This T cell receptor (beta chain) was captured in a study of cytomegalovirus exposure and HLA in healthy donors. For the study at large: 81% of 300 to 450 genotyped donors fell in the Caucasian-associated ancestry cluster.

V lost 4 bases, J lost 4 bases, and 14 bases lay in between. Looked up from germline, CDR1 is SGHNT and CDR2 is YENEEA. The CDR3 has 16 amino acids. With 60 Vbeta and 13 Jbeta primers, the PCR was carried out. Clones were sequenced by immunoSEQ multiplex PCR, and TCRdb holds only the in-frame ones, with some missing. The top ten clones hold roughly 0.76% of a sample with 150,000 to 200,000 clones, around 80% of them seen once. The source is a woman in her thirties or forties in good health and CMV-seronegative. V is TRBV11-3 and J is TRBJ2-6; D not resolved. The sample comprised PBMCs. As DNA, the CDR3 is TGTGCCAGCAGCTCTCTAACCCCGTCGGGGGCCAACGTCCTGACTTTC. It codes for CASSSLTPSGANVLTF.